Detailed here is one T cell receptor (beta chain). Antigen: not known. The data stem from a study of beta chain features in type 1 diabetes. Study-wide background: Patients were similar to healthy donors in age and gender (as well as in cell yields). All samples combined gave roughly 100 million sorted cells for examination.

The CDR3 runs to 13 residues. V was trimmed by 1 base and J by 4 bases, leaving 7 bases between them. CDR1 is SGHVS, CDR2 FNYEAQ, per germline. All of the isolated RNA was reverse transcribed, so expressed TCRB transcripts were sequenced. TCRdb's copy holds only in-frame clones and misses some; the assay was immunoSEQ multiplex PCR. Found here are a few hundred thousand clones, more than 15% of them singletons; the top ten hold about 0.092%. Study-level findings and limits: For Type 1 diabetes patients, all four CD4+ subsets carried TCRB CDR3s that were moderately but significantly shorter. HLA influence on TCRB rearrangement stayed unresolved here. Insertions at VDJ junctions were less frequent in type 1 diabetes patients. These patients also deleted more nucleotides at the same junctions.

Input material: naive CD4+ T cells from blood. This rearrangement joins TRBV7-6 to TRBJ2-5; no reliable D call. This receptor was taken from a man aged 25 to 40 with type 1 diabetes. CDR3 nucleotides: TGTGCCAGCAGCTTAGGGGTTCGAGAGACCCAGTACTTC. Protein product: CASSLGVRETQYF.